The entry below describes one T cell receptor (beta chain). Antigen specificity is unknown. 13 Jbeta primers and 60 Vbeta primers were used for the PCR. Sequenced by immunoSEQ multiplex PCR; TCRdb stores in-frame clones only, minus some. Among fewer than 130,000 clones listed, more than 70% were seen once. These data belong to a study of cytomegalovirus exposure and HLA in healthy donors. Germline values: CDR1 LNHNV, CDR2 YYDKDF (reference sequence). This CDR3 is built from 14 residues. The V gene lost 5 bases and the J gene lost 8 bases, with 16 bases spanning the gap. Study-wide points: In a later analysis, a genetic analysis reported fewer productive-TCR N-insertions in an Asian-associated ancestry cluster than the cohort average.

The chain is built from TRBV15 and TRBJ2-1; D perhaps matches TRBD1 (7 bases). The sequence was collected from a woman aged 60-75 years in good health and CMV-seropositive. The sample consisted of PBMCs. CDR3 loop: CATSPKRRGDEQFF. DNA for the CDR3: TGTGCCACCAGCCCGAAGCGCAGGGGGGATGAGCAGTTCTTC.